Below are 23 T cell receptor beta chains sequenced from a single sample in a study of CD8+ T cells in alopecia areata. Reverse transcription of extracted RNA yielded cDNA, which provided the sequencing template. Method: immunoSEQ multiplex PCR; TCRdb's copy keeps in-frame clones and lacks some. The sample includes 65,000 to 75,000 clones, around half of them seen just once. The sequencing used CD8+ T cells sorted from blood, collected at week 0. Every receptor here comes from a human donor with alopecia areata.

The rearrangement links TRBV2 to TRBJ2-6; unclear D gene. CDR3 length: 15 residues. Trimming took 4 bases from V and 2 from J, leaving 9 bases between them. Germline V CDR1 and CDR2: SNHLY, FYNNEI. This CDR3 reads CASSGFLAGANVLTF. CDR3 sequence (DNA): TGTGCCAGCAGTGGATTTCTAGCTGGGGCCAACGTCCTGACTTTC.

The V call is TRBV5-1, the J call TRBJ2-7, with TRBD1 matching 9 bases. With 6 bases clipped from V and 6 bases from J, the junction kept 7 bases outside the gene matches. CDR1 and CDR2 (germline): SGHRS, YFSETQ. The CDR3 is made up of 13 amino acids. CDR3 loop: CASTRTGDVEQYF. In DNA, the CDR3 is TGCGCCAGCACCCGGACAGGGGATGTCGAGCAGTACTTC.

Concerning this clone itself: This probably arose from a read error, given a far larger clone one base away. V is TRBV11-1 and J is TRBJ2-1; TRBD2 agrees at 12 bases. The CDR3 is 16 residues long. J was trimmed by 7 bases and V by 3 bases; bases with no gene match: 7. Germline assignment: CDR1 SGHAT and CDR2 FQDESV (reference sequence). CDR3 sequence reads: CASSLVPSGRGNEQFF. In DNA form, the CDR3 reads TGTGCCAGCAGCTTGGTTCCTAGCGGGAGGGGGAATGAGCAGTTCTTC.

The chain combines TRBV29-1 with TRBJ1-4, with 7 bases identical to TRBD1. Trimming removed 7 bases from V and 8 bases from J; junction bases left unmatched: 10. There are 13 residues in the CDR3. Germline values: CDR1 SQVTM, CDR2 ANQGSEA. For the CDR3, the DNA is TGCAGCGCTTGGACAGGCCTAGGGGAAAAACTGTTTTTT. Encoded protein: CSAWTGLGEKLFF.

In its sample, this clone was seen a few times. V is TRBV29-1 and J is TRBJ2-2; tentative D call: TRBD2 (6 bases). The ends were cut back, 6 bases at V and 5 bases at J, with 22 bases in the middle. This CDR3 contains 16 residues. Germline V CDR1 and CDR2: SQVTM, ANQGSEA. The DNA of the CDR3 is TGCAGCGTCCCTCTTAGGGCCGGGAGAGGGACCGGGGAGCTGTTTTTT. It is translated as CSVPLRAGRGTGELFF.

The genes are TRBV11-1 and TRBJ2-7; 12 bases match TRBD2. Germline loops: CDR1 SGHAT, CDR2 FQDESV (reference sequence). This CDR3 has 16 residues. V shed 5 bases and J 6 bases; nucleotides not matched to a gene: 11. CDR3 DNA sequence: TGTGCCAGCAGCCCCACTAGCGGGGGGCTTGCGGGCGAGCAGTACTTC. It yields the protein CASSPTSGGLAGEQYF.

For the CDR3, the DNA is TGCAGCGTTGCTGGGTCTGGGGCCAACGTCCTGACTTTC. Encoded protein: CSVAGSGANVLTF. V gene TRBV29-1 combines with J gene TRBJ2-6; D is undetermined. CDR1 is SQVTM, CDR2 ANQGSEA, per germline. Trimming shortened V by 4 bases and J by 1 base, and 5 bases separated the two germline ends. This CDR3 is 13 amino acids long.

This sequence joins TRBV29-1 and TRBJ2-1; D remains unclear. Per the germline V gene, CDR1 is SQVTM and CDR2 is ANQGSEA. V lost 0 bases and J 8 bases, leaving 14 bases between the germline ends. The CDR3 length is 14 residues. The CDR3 coding sequence is TGCAGCGTTGAAGATTCAGGTGGGCTCCATGAGCAGTTCTTC. Amino acids: CSVEDSGGLHEQFF.

V is TRBV29-1 and J is TRBJ2-7; a possible D gene is TRBD1 (6 bases). Germline loops: CDR1 SQVTM, CDR2 ANQGSEA. The CDR3 loop spans 13 amino acids. The germline V and J ends were trimmed by 7 bases and 3 bases, with 16 bases remaining between them. The CDR3 nucleotides are TGCAGCGCGCTAGGGGGATGGGGCTACGAGCAGTACTTC. It yields the protein CSALGGWGYEQYF.

The chain is built from TRBV11-3 and TRBJ2-3; 9 positions agree with TRBD1. CDR3 size: 14 residues. Trimming removed 8 bases from V and 3 bases from J; junction bases left unmatched: 6. The germline gives CDR1 SGHNT, CDR2 YENEEA. The CDR3 sequence: CASGRTGETDTQYF. Written as DNA, the CDR3 is TGTGCCAGCGGTCGGACAGGGGAGACAGATACGCAGTATTTT.

This clone was observed a few times. V usage is TRBV7-2 and J usage is TRBJ2-3, with TRBD2 matching over 8 bases. The CDR3 is 16 residues long. With V trimmed by 5 bases and J by 0 bases, 7 bases remained unmatched. Per the germline V gene, CDR1 is SGHTA and CDR2 is FQGNSA. Here the CDR3 reads CASSPLPSGSTDTQYF. CDR3 bases: TGTGCCAGCAGCCCGTTGCCTAGCGGGAGCACAGATACGCAGTATTTT.

This clone was counted a single time. The rearrangement links TRBV7-2 to TRBJ2-7, with 15 bases that match TRBD2. After removal of 4 bases from V and 1 base from J, the junction contained 5 bases not matched to a gene. CDR1 and CDR2 (germline): SGHTA, FQGNSA. This CDR3 contains 17 residues. As DNA, the CDR3 is TGTGCCAGCAGCTCCGGGACTAGCGGGAGGCCATCCTACGAGCAGTACTTC. Its protein is CASSSGTSGRPSYEQYF.

This clone was counted only a few times. CDR3 sequence (DNA): TGTGCCAGCAGGTCGACCCGCGATACGCAGTATTTT. Translating gives CASRSTRDTQYF. The chain employs TRBV6-5 and TRBJ2-3; D uncertain. CDR1 and CDR2 from the germline V gene are MNHEY and SVGAGI. Trimming cost V 6 bases and J 6 bases, with 10 bases left between them. CDR3 length: 12 residues.

V usage is TRBV29-1 and J usage is TRBJ2-7, with 8 bases identical to TRBD2. This CDR3 is built from 16 residues. V dropped 1 base and J dropped 5; count of bases not matched to a gene: 13. CDR1 is SQVTM and CDR2 is ANQGSEA in the germline V gene. CDR3 in amino acids: CSVEAPGSGRRDEQYF. The CDR3 DNA is TGCAGCGTTGAAGCCCCCGGAAGCGGGAGACGGGACGAGCAGTACTTC.

V usage is TRBV9 and J usage is TRBJ1-2; D gene uncertain. The V and J ends lost 4 bases and 0 bases respectively, with 10 bases between them. Germline assignment: CDR1 SGDLS and CDR2 YYNGEE. This CDR3 has 14 amino acids. DNA of the CDR3: TGTGCCAGCAGCTATTCCGGTGCTAACTATGGCTACACCTTC. This sequence encodes CASSYSGANYGYTF.

This clone was seen only a few times. The J gene is TRBJ2-7, the V gene TRBV28; 8 nucleotides match TRBD2. The CDR3 loop spans 16 amino acids. CDR1 and CDR2 (germline): MDHEN, SYDVKM. Trimming removed 4 bases from V and 4 bases from J; junction bases left unmatched: 12. CDR3 residues: CASSSRWSGSAYEQYF. In DNA, the CDR3 is TGTGCCAGCAGTTCCCGGTGGAGCGGGAGCGCATACGAGCAGTACTTC.

This sequence joins TRBV4-2 and TRBJ2-5; D is possibly TRBD1 (5 bases). CDR3 size: 15 residues. CDR1 and CDR2 from the germline V gene are LGHNA and YNFKEQ. Trimming cost V 1 base and J 10 bases, with 19 bases left between them. In nucleotides, the CDR3 is TGTGCCAGCAGCCAAGTTGAAGCGAGCCAGCAGGGCCAGTACTTC. It encodes CASSQVEASQQGQYF.

This clone was recorded a few times. This sequence joins TRBV29-1 and TRBJ1-4; the match to TRBD1 covers 11 bases. V was clipped by 5 bases and J by 10 bases; unmatched bases: 3. The CDR3 spans 12 residues. Germline CDR1 is SQVTM and CDR2 is ANQGSEA. CDR3 bases: TGCAGCGTTCGGACAGGGGGCGGAAAACTGTTTTTT. This translates into CSVRTGGGKLFF. The full variable domain, rest sourced from reference TRBV29-1 and TRBJ1-4, is SAVISQKPSRDICQRGTSLTIQCQVDSQVTMMFWYRQQPGQSLTLIATANQGSEATYESGFVIDKFPISRPNLTFSTLTVSNMSPEDSSIYLCSVRTGGGKLFFGSGTQLSVL.

This clone occurred many times. This chain connects TRBV6-4 to TRBJ2-2, with unresolved D. The CDR3 sequence is 13 residues long. V lost 0 bases and J lost 4, with 3 bases in between. Looked up from germline, CDR1 is MRHNA and CDR2 is SNTAGT. CDR3 coding DNA: TGTGCCAGCAGTGACTCGACCACCGGGGAGCTGTTTTTT. It translates to CASSDSTTGELFF.

As concerns this clone: One end of the junction fails to match germline, which may point to a read error. Other DNA sequences within the sample encode an identical CDR3. The rearrangement uses TRBV4-2 and TRBJ2-2; 14 bases fit TRBD2. Germline V lookup: CDR1 LGHNA, CDR2 YNFKEQ. The CDR3 has 17 residues. As DNA, the CDR3 is TGTGCCAGTAGCCCCTACGGGACTAGCGGGGGCACCGGGGAGCTGTTTTTT. Protein product: CASSPYGTSGGTGELFF.

The chain uses TRBV29-1 and TRBJ2-7; perhaps D is TRBD1 or TRBD2 (6 bases each). Trimming removed 7 bases at V and 3 bases at J, with 16 bases between. The CDR3 runs to 13 residues. The germline V gene encodes CDR1 SQVTM and CDR2 ANQGSEA. CDR3 amino acids: CSALGGQSYEQYF. CDR3 DNA sequence: TGCAGCGCCCTGGGAGGACAGAGCTACGAGCAGTACTTC.

This chain connects TRBV9 to TRBJ2-7; TRBD1 matches at 7 bases. This CDR3 has 14 residues. Germline V gives CDR1 SGDLS, CDR2 YYNGEE. V lost 4 bases, J lost 0 bases, and 4 bases stayed unmatched. This CDR3 is CASSPDRTSYEQYF. The CDR3 DNA reads as TGTGCCAGCAGCCCGGACAGGACCTCCTACGAGCAGTACTTC.

The chain couples TRBV4-2 to TRBJ2-5, with 7 bases matching TRBD2. Germline CDR1 and CDR2: LGHNA and YNFKEQ. V gave up 0 bases and J gave up 9 bases; unmatched junction bases: 10. This CDR3 spans 15 amino acids. The CDR3 reads CASSQEAGTSGAQYF. The CDR3 region has the DNA TGTGCCAGCAGCCAAGAAGCGGGAACATCCGGGGCCCAGTACTTC.